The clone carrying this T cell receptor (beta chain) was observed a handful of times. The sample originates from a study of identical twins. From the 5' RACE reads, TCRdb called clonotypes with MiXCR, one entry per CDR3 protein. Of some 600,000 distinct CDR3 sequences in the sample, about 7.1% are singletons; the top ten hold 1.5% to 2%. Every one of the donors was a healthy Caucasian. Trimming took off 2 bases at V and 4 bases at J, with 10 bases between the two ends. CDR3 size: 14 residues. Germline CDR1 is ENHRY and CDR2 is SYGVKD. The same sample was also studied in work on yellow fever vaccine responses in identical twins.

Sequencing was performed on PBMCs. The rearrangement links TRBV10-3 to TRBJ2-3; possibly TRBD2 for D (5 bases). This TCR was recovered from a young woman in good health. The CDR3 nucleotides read TGTGCCATCAGTGAGGGGCTAGCCGCAGATACGCAGTATTTT. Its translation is CAISEGLAADTQYF.